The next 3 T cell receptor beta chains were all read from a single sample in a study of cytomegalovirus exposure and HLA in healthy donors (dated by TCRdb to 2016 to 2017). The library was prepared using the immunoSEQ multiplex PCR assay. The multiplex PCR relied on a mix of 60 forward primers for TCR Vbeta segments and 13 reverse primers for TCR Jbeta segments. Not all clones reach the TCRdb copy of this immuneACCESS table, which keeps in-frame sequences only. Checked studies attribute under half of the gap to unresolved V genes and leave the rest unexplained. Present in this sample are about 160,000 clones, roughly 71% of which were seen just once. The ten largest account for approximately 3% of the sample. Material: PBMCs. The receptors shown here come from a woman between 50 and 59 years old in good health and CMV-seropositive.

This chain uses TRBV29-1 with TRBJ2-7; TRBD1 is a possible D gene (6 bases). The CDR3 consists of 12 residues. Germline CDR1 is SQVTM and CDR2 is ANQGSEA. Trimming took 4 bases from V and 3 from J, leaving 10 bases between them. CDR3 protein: CSVVGRGYEQYF. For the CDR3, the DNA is TGCAGCGTTGTAGGCAGGGGCTACGAGCAGTACTTC.

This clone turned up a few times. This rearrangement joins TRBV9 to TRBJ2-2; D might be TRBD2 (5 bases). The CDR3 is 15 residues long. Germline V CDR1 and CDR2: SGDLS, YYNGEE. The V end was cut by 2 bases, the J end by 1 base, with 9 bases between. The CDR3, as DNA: TGTGCCAGCAGCGTTCGACTACTGAACACCGGGGAGCTGTTTTTT. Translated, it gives CASSVRLLNTGELFF.

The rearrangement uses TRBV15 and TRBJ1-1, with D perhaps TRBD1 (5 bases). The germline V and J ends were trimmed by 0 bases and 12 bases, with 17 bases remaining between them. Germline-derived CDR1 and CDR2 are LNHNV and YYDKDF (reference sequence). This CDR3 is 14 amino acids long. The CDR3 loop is CATSRDGQGPQTFF. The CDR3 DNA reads TGTGCCACCAGCAGAGATGGGCAGGGTCCTCAAACTTTCTTT.